This TCR beta chain was captured by sequencing in a study of cytomegalovirus exposure and HLA in healthy donors. Overall study findings and caveats: A link between a missense DCLRE1C variant and TCR beta V- and J-gene trimming emerged from a later analysis. One later analysis reportedly identified an Asian-associated ancestry cluster that showed fewer N-insertions than the approximately 700-donor mean. In a later analysis, DRB1 alleles had the most associated TCRs; HLA-C alleles the fewest.

This CDR3 spans 15 amino acids. From germline, CDR1 is ENHRY and CDR2 SYGVKD. Germline trimming cut 5 bases from V and 4 bases from J; bases unmatched to any gene: 6. Of note for this clone: Antigen: not known.

Use of 60 Vbeta and 13 Jbeta primers characterized the PCR. Assay used: immunoSEQ multiplex PCR; TCRdb lists only in-frame clones, some missing. This sample has around 200,000 clones; about 79% occur once, and the top ten carry about 2.2%. J is TRBJ2-3 and V is TRBV10-3, with 10 bases matching TRBD2. Specimen: PBMCs. This sequence originates from a woman aged 45-65 years in good health and CMV-seronegative. The CDR3 sequence is CAISSGGAQADTQYF. DNA for the CDR3: TGTGCCATCAGTAGCGGGGGGGCCCAGGCAGATACGCAGTATTTT.